A selection of T cell receptor beta chains follows, all from one sample in a study of blood T cell repertoires in COVID-19. TCRdb's table, derived via immunoSEQ multiplex PCR, lists solely in-frame clones and lacks some. The sample has roughly 89,000 clones; 80% are singletons. What was sequenced was peripheral blood. The receptors shown here come from a woman in her 70s with acute or convalescent COVID-19. The CDR3 runs from the conserved cysteine through the conserved F or W. D genes are given only for firm matches. Some rows mark clone size as missing; the rest say once, few, many or name a class of expanded clone.

D gene: TRBD1
clone size: .
V gene: TRBV3-1/TRBV3-2
J gene: TRBJ1-1
CDR3 protein: CASSQGQGTEAFF
CDR3 DNA: TGTGCCAGCAGCCAAGGACAGGGGACTGAAGCTTTCTTT

D gene: TRBD1
clone size: .
V gene: TRBV2
J gene: TRBJ1-2
CDR3 protein: CASRGDRALLSGYTF
CDR3 DNA: TGTGCCAGCAGGGGGGACAGGGCGCTCCTTAGCGGCTACACCTTC

D gene: TRBD1
clone size: .
V gene: TRBV6-1
J gene: TRBJ2-1
CDR3 protein: CASSETPGRGQDEQFF
CDR3 DNA: TGTGCCAGCAGTGAGACCCCGGGCAGGGGGCAGGATGAGCAGTTCTTC

D gene: .
clone size: .
V gene: TRBV7-2
J gene: TRBJ1-4
CDR3 protein: CASSPGTKKLFF
CDR3 DNA: TGTGCCAGCAGCCCCGGGACAAAAAAACTGTTTTTT

D gene: .
clone size: .
V gene: TRBV9
J gene: TRBJ2-3
CDR3 protein: CASSVGATSTDTQYF
CDR3 DNA: TGTGCCAGCAGCGTAGGGGCCACTAGCACAGATACGCAGTATTTT

D gene: TRBD2
clone size: .
V gene: TRBV4-2
J gene: TRBJ2-7
CDR3 protein: CASSQRGDEQYF
CDR3 DNA: TGTGCCAGCAGCCAGCGGGGGGACGAGCAGTACTTC

D gene: TRBD1
clone size: .
V gene: TRBV19
J gene: TRBJ2-7
CDR3 protein: CASRGTGDEQYF
CDR3 DNA: TGTGCCAGTCGGGGGACAGGGGACGAGCAGTACTTC

D gene: TRBD1
clone size: once
V gene: TRBV10-3
J gene: TRBJ1-2
CDR3 protein: CAIRLGQGDYGYTF
CDR3 DNA: TGTGCCATCAGACTAGGACAGGGAGACTATGGCTACACCTTC

D gene: .
clone size: .
V gene: TRBV30
J gene: TRBJ1-2
CDR3 protein: CALSAGGYTF
CDR3 DNA: TGTGCCCTATCAGCGGGTGGCTACACCTTC

D gene: .
clone size: .
V gene: TRBV6-5
J gene: TRBJ1-4
CDR3 protein: CASSEKGVGEMFF
CDR3 DNA: TGTGCCAGCAGCGAGAAGGGGGTGGGGGAAATGTTTTTT

D gene: .
clone size: .
V gene: TRBV5-1
J gene: TRBJ1-2
CDR3 protein: CASSLGRIGTYGYTF
CDR3 DNA: TGCGCCAGCAGCTTAGGCAGGATCGGAACTTATGGCTACACCTTC

D gene: .
clone size: .
V gene: TRBV28
J gene: TRBJ1-2
CDR3 protein: CASSLRGSYGYTF
CDR3 DNA: TGTGCCAGCAGTTTAAGGGGTAGCTATGGCTACACCTTC

D gene: .
clone size: .
V gene: TRBV20-1
J gene: TRBJ1-4
CDR3 protein: CSAVREEKLFF
CDR3 DNA: TGCAGTGCTGTACGGGAAGAAAAACTGTTTTTT

D gene: .
clone size: .
V gene: TRBV6-5
J gene: TRBJ1-1
CDR3 protein: CASSSGLRSAEAFF
CDR3 DNA: TGTGCCAGCAGTTCGGGACTTAGGAGCGCTGAAGCTTTCTTT

D gene: .
clone size: .
V gene: TRBV7-2
J gene: TRBJ1-1
CDR3 protein: CASSLRGFGTEAFF
CDR3 DNA: TGTGCCAGCAGCTTAAGGGGATTCGGGACTGAAGCTTTCTTT

D gene: .
clone size: .
V gene: TRBV21-1
J gene: TRBJ2-3
CDR3 protein: CASSTSSPSTDTQYF
CDR3 DNA: TGTGCCAGCAGCACCTCTAGCCCCAGCACAGATACGCAGTATTTT

D gene: TRBD1
clone size: few
V gene: TRBV30
J gene: TRBJ1-5
CDR3 protein: CAWNPPDRVRWQPQHF
CDR3 DNA: TGTGCCTGGAACCCTCCCGACAGGGTTCGATGGCAGCCCCAGCATTTT

D gene: TRBD1
clone size: .
V gene: TRBV18
J gene: TRBJ2-5
CDR3 protein: CASSPFQGPGGQETQYF
CDR3 DNA: TGTGCCAGCTCACCATTCCAGGGTCCAGGGGGCCAAGAGACCCAGTACTTC

D gene: TRBD2
clone size: few
V gene: TRBV6-2/TRBV6-3
J gene: TRBJ2-3
CDR3 protein: CASSHSGGHTDTQYF
CDR3 DNA: TGTGCCAGCAGCCATAGCGGGGGGCACACAGATACGCAGTATTTT

D gene: .
clone size: .
V gene: TRBV10-3
J gene: TRBJ1-3
CDR3 protein: CAISESRTTIYF
CDR3 DNA: TGTGCCATCAGTGAGTCGAGAACCACCATATATTTT

D gene: .
clone size: .
V gene: TRBV6-5
J gene: TRBJ1-2
CDR3 protein: CASTLDGTYGYTF
CDR3 DNA: TGTGCCAGCACCCTAGACGGTACCTATGGCTACACCTTC

D gene: .
clone size: .
V gene: TRBV10-2
J gene: TRBJ1-1
CDR3 protein: CASHRETGGSTEAFF
CDR3 DNA: TGCGCCAGCCACCGTGAGACAGGCGGTTCCACTGAAGCTTTCTTT

D gene: .
clone size: once
V gene: TRBV24-1
J gene: TRBJ2-2
CDR3 protein: CATSDLTFGELFF
CDR3 DNA: TGTGCCACCAGTGATCTCACATTCGGGGAGCTGTTTTTT

D gene: .
clone size: few
V gene: TRBV5-5
J gene: TRBJ1-6
CDR3 protein: CASSLTAAGDSPLHF
CDR3 DNA: TGTGCCAGCAGCTTGACGGCAGCTGGAGATTCACCCCTCCACTTT

D gene: .
clone size: .
V gene: TRBV5-4
J gene: TRBJ1-1
CDR3 protein: CASSFRAGGNTEAFF
CDR3 DNA: TGTGCCAGCAGCTTCAGGGCGGGGGGGAACACTGAAGCTTTCTTT

D gene: .
clone size: .
V gene: TRBV6-5
J gene: TRBJ1-5
CDR3 protein: CASTGGISNQPQHF
CDR3 DNA: TGTGCCAGCACGGGGGGAATTAGCAATCAGCCCCAGCATTTT

D gene: .
clone size: .
V gene: TRBV7-3
J gene: TRBJ2-1
CDR3 protein: CASSLEVSYNEQFF
CDR3 DNA: TGTGCCAGCAGCTTAGAGGTGTCCTACAATGAGCAGTTCTTC

D gene: TRBD1
clone size: .
V gene: TRBV5-1
J gene: TRBJ1-3
CDR3 protein: CASRQGASGNTIYF
CDR3 DNA: TGCGCCAGCAGACAGGGGGCTTCTGGAAACACCATATATTTT

D gene: .
clone size: .
V gene: TRBV19
J gene: TRBJ1-5
CDR3 protein: CASSIGVSNQPQHF
CDR3 DNA: TGTGCCAGTAGTATAGGAGTAAGCAATCAGCCCCAGCATTTT

D gene: .
clone size: .
V gene: TRBV6-2/TRBV6-3
J gene: TRBJ1-1
CDR3 protein: CASSDPGARTEAFF
CDR3 DNA: TGTGCCAGCAGTGATCCAGGGGCAAGGACTGAAGCTTTCTTT

D gene: .
clone size: .
V gene: TRBV2
J gene: TRBJ2-5
CDR3 protein: CASSARQSETQYF
CDR3 DNA: TGTGCCAGCAGTGCGAGACAGTCGGAGACCCAGTACTTC

D gene: TRBD2
clone size: .
V gene: TRBV2
J gene: TRBJ2-7
CDR3 protein: CASRLAVALHTPYEQYF
CDR3 DNA: TGTGCCAGCAGACTAGCGGTAGCCTTACACACCCCGTACGAGCAGTACTTC

D gene: .
clone size: once
V gene: TRBV6-6
J gene: TRBJ1-5
CDR3 protein: CASSYPDQPQHF
CDR3 DNA: TGTGCCAGCAGTTACCCGGATCAGCCCCAGCATTTT

D gene: .
clone size: .
V gene: TRBV12-3/TRBV12-4
J gene: TRBJ2-2
CDR3 protein: CASTLYTGELFF
CDR3 DNA: TGTGCCAGCACCCTTTACACCGGGGAGCTGTTTTTT

D gene: TRBD1
clone size: .
V gene: TRBV5-6
J gene: TRBJ1-2
CDR3 protein: CASSLIQGDYGYTF
CDR3 DNA: TGTGCCAGCAGCTTGATCCAGGGGGACTATGGCTACACCTTC

D gene: .
clone size: .
V gene: TRBV6-2/TRBV6-3
J gene: TRBJ1-6
CDR3 protein: CASSSGYSPLHF
CDR3 DNA: TGTGCCAGCAGTTCGGGATATTCACCCCTCCACTTT

D gene: TRBD1
clone size: .
V gene: TRBV30
J gene: TRBJ1-3
CDR3 protein: CAWRGQGAGNTIYF
CDR3 DNA: TGTGCCTGGAGGGGACAGGGGGCTGGAAACACCATATATTTT

D gene: .
clone size: .
V gene: TRBV9
J gene: TRBJ2-7
CDR3 protein: CASSVGLGVTSSYEQYF
CDR3 DNA: TGTGCCAGCAGCGTAGGGTTAGGGGTTACCAGCTCCTACGAGCAGTACTTC

D gene: .
clone size: once
V gene: TRBV3-1/TRBV3-2
J gene: TRBJ2-2
CDR3 protein: CASSQEITTNTGELFF
CDR3 DNA: TGTGCCAGCAGCCAAGAAATCACAACGAACACCGGGGAGCTGTTTTTT

D gene: TRBD2
clone size: .
V gene: TRBV6-5
J gene: TRBJ2-7
CDR3 protein: CASRPLAGVYEQYF
CDR3 DNA: TGTGCCAGCAGGCCTCTAGCGGGAGTCTACGAGCAGTACTTC

D gene: TRBD2
clone size: .
V gene: TRBV12-5
J gene: TRBJ2-1
CDR3 protein: CASGLGQGTTSGRVNEQFF
CDR3 DNA: TGTGCTAGTGGTTTGGGACAGGGGACTACTAGCGGGAGGGTAAACGAGCAGTTCTTC

D gene: TRBD1
clone size: .
V gene: TRBV27
J gene: TRBJ1-3
CDR3 protein: CASSLRGQGNTIYF
CDR3 DNA: TGTGCCAGCAGTTTAAGGGGGCAGGGAAACACCATATATTTT

D gene: .
clone size: .
V gene: TRBV28
J gene: TRBJ1-1
CDR3 protein: CASSLPARLGTEAFF
CDR3 DNA: TGTGCCAGCAGTTTACCCGCCAGGCTGGGCACTGAAGCTTTCTTT

D gene: TRBD1
clone size: once
V gene: TRBV15
J gene: TRBJ1-4
CDR3 protein: CATSRGDRNEKLFF
CDR3 DNA: TGTGCCACCAGCAGAGGGGACAGGAATGAAAAACTGTTTTTT

D gene: .
clone size: few
V gene: TRBV2
J gene: TRBJ2-3
CDR3 protein: CASSESPGHTDTQYF
CDR3 DNA: TGTGCCAGCAGTGAATCTCCGGGACACACAGATACGCAGTATTTT

D gene: TRBD2
clone size: .
V gene: TRBV28
J gene: TRBJ2-5
CDR3 protein: CASTLSGGPQETQYF
CDR3 DNA: TGTGCCAGCACTCTTAGCGGGGGGCCCCAAGAGACCCAGTACTTC

D gene: .
clone size: .
V gene: TRBV6-5
J gene: TRBJ1-5
CDR3 protein: CASSLGGESNQPQHF
CDR3 DNA: TGTGCCAGCAGTTTGGGGGGGGAATCGAATCAGCCCCAGCATTTT

D gene: TRBD1
clone size: few
V gene: TRBV5-1
J gene: TRBJ2-5
CDR3 protein: CASSPTGVETQYF
CDR3 DNA: TGCGCCAGCAGCCCGACAGGGGTAGAGACCCAGTACTTC

D gene: .
clone size: .
V gene: TRBV30
J gene: TRBJ2-3
CDR3 protein: CAWSQASRSTVDTQYF
CDR3 DNA: TGTGCCTGGAGTCAGGCTAGCCGGAGCACGGTTGATACGCAGTATTTT

D gene: .
clone size: .
V gene: TRBV6-1
J gene: TRBJ1-4
CDR3 protein: CASSESHRNEKLFF
CDR3 DNA: TGTGCCAGCAGTGAGTCCCACAGGAATGAAAAACTGTTTTTT

D gene: .
clone size: .
V gene: TRBV7-8
J gene: TRBJ2-1
CDR3 protein: CASSSRFDGNEQFF
CDR3 DNA: TGTGCCAGCAGCTCGAGGTTTGACGGCAATGAGCAGTTCTTC

D gene: .
clone size: .
V gene: TRBV7-2
J gene: TRBJ2-7
CDR3 protein: CASSNRVEQYF
CDR3 DNA: TGTGCCAGCAGCAACAGGGTTGAGCAGTACTTC